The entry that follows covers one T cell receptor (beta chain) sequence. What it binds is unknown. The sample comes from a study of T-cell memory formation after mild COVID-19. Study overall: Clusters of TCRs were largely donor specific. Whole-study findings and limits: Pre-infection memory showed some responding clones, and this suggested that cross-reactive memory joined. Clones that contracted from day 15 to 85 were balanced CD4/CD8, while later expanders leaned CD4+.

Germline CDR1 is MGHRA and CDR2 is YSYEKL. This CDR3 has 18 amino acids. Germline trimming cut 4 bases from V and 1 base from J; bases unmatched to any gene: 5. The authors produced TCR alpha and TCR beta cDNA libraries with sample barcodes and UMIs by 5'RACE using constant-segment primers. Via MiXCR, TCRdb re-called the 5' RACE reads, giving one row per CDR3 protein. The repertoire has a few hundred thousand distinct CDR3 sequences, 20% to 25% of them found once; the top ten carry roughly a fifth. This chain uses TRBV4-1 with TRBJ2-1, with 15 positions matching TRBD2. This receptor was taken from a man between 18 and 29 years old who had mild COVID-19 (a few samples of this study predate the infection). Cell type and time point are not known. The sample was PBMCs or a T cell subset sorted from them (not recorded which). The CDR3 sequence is CASSRGLAGGKSYNEQFF. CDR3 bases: TGCGCCAGCAGCCGGGGACTAGCGGGGGGAAAATCCTACAATGAGCAGTTCTTC.